This T cell receptor (beta chain) was profiled in a study of shared clonotypes between healthy human individuals. Study-wide background: Plates per donor: three CD4 naive, three CD4 memory, two CD8 naive, one CD8 memory.

CDR1 MNHEY and CDR2 SMNVEV come from the germline V gene (reference sequence). The CDR3 is 15 residues long. The V gene end was trimmed by 3 bases and the J gene end by 4 bases; junction bases not matched to a gene: 1. The table came from immunoSEQ multiplex PCR; TCRdb's copy has only in-frame clones and leaves some out. This sample yields approximately 100,000 clones, of which about 72% are seen a single time; more than 20% belongs to the top ten. V is TRBV27 and J is TRBJ2-7; 15 nucleotides line up with TRBD2. The sequence came from a woman aged 25-40 years in good health. Specimen: memory CD8+ T cells sorted from blood. Subset here: CD45RO+ cells pooled with CCR7-negative TemRA cells. The CDR3: CASSLGTSGRYEQYF. CDR3 nucleotides: TGTGCCAGCAGTTTGGGGACTAGCGGGAGGTACGAGCAGTACTTC.